The clone carrying this TCR beta chain was seen a handful of times. Antigen: not known. CDR1 and CDR2 from the germline V gene are SGHAT and FQNNGV. The CDR3 extends over 15 amino acids. The trim removed 0 bases at V and 4 bases at J, leaving 1 base unmatched. The data stem from a study of cytomegalovirus exposure and HLA in healthy donors. Study-wide findings and caveats: Cytomegalovirus-associated status was assigned to about 160 TCR beta chains. Rare sequences made up most TCRs, while some public TCRs were found in many donors.

The study ran its PCR with 60 Vbeta and 13 Jbeta primers. Original processing methods: It was a later analysis that counted about 80 million unique TCR beta chains, of which some 10 million were shared. Using immunoSEQ multiplex PCR, the repertoire was profiled, and TCRdb retains in-frame clones only, with some absent. The V and J calls and the clone size are those of that table, but D and trimming were determined from the DNA. Found here are about 270,000 clones, about 75% of them singletons; the top ten hold approximately 2.1%. The sequenced sample was PBMCs. This sequence originates from a female donor in good health and CMV-seronegative. The V call is TRBV11-2, the J call TRBJ1-2, with 11 positions matching TRBD1. The CDR3 is CASSLEGQGAYGYTF. The CDR3 DNA reads as TGTGCCAGCAGCTTAGAAGGACAGGGGGCCTATGGCTACACCTTC.